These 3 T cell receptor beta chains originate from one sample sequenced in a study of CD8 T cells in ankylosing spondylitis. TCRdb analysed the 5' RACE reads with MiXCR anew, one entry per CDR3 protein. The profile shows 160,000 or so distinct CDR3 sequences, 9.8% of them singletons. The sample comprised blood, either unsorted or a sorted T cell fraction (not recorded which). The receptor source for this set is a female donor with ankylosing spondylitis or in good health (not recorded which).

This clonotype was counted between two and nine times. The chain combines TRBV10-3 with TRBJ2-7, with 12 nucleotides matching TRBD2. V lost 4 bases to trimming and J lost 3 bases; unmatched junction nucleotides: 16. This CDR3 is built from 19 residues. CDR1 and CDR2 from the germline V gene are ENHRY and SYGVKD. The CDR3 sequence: CAISAGGPSGRAPNYEQYF. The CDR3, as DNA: TGTGCCATCAGTGCTGGGGGGCCTAGCGGGAGGGCCCCGAACTACGAGCAGTACTTC.

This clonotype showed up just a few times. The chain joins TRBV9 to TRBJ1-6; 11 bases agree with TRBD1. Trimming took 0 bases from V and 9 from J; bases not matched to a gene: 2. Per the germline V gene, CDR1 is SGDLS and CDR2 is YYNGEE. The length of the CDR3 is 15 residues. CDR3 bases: TGTGCCAGCAGCGTAGACGGGACAGGGGGTTCACCCCTCCACTTT. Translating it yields CASSVDGTGGSPLHF.

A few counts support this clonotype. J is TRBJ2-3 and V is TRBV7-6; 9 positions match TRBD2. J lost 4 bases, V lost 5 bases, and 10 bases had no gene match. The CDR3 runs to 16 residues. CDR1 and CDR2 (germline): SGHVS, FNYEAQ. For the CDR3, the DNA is TGTGCCAGCAGCCCGCTGGGCGGGAGGGCCGCAGATACGCAGTATTTT. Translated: CASSPLGGRAADTQYF.